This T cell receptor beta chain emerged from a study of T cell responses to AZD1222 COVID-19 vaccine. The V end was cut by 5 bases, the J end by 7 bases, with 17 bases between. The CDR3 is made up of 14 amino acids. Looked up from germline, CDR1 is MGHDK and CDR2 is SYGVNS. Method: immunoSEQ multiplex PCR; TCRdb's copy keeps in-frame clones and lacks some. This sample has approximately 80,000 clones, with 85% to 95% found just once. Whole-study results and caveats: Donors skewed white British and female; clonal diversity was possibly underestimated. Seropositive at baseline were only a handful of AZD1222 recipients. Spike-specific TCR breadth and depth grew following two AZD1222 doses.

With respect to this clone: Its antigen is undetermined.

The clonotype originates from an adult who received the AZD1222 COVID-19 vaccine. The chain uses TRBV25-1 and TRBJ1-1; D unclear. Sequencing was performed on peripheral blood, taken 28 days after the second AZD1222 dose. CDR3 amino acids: CASSSQSGVGEAFF. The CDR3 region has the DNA TGTGCCAGCAGTTCACAGTCGGGAGTCGGTGAAGCTTTCTTT.